The text below deals with one T cell receptor (beta chain). This clone was seen just once. Its binding antigen is unknown. Nothing much larger sits one base from this clone, and base qualities are not available. This sample stems from a study of blood T cell repertoires in COVID-19 (dated by TCRdb to 2020 to 2022). With respect to the entire study: Samples covering the acute and convalescent phases of COVID-19 were provided by collaborators in the United States, Italy and Spain. Samples came from the ongoing ImmuneRACE study (first 160 participants) plus 1,254 subjects from 6 global collaborators. The dataset comprised deeply sampled blood TCRbeta repertoires from subjects exposed to, actively infected with, or recovered from COVID-19. The prospective study material was composed of cDNA or gDNA derived from T cells, B-cell-depleted T cells, or PBMCs. Where available, HLA class I and class II types were taken from metadata supplied by the sample provider and were not determined by assay-based typing. A de-identified subject ID, COVID-19 status, age in years and sex were almost always included in the sample metadata. The repertoires were released in a freely available public database meant as a resource for research on the immune response to SARS-CoV-2.

V is cut back by 2 bases and J by 3 bases, with 3 bases in the junction unmatched. For CDR1 and CDR2, the germline V gene lists LGHNA and YSLEER. The CDR3 has 14 amino acids, counting the end cysteine and phenylalanine. Of the read, only the CDR3 DNA is kept; its 42 bases are in frame from base 1. TCRbeta CDR3 regions were amplified from genomic DNA using the immunoSEQ Assay, a bias-controlled multiplex PCR. The paper's processing steps were these. Within the assay, amplification of reference gene primers was used to estimate how many nucleated cells each sample contained. To quantify the absolute abundance of each unique TCRbeta CDR3 rearrangement, sequence reads were collapsed and filtered. For each sample, productive Simpson clonality was calculated by taking the square root of Simpson's diversity index across productive rearrangements. TCRdb took this table from immuneACCESS and kept in-frame rearrangements with V and J called. Such tables lack part of the clones; where checked against another copy, unresolved V genes explain under half of the gap, and the rest is unexplained. V and J calls and clone size are given by that table; D and trimming were obtained from the DNA. In all, the sample holds under 200,000 clones, and over 75% of those were seen once. Around 0.77% of the sample belongs to the ten largest clones.

In the prospective study, participants were about 18 to 100 years old, resided in 20 to 30 geographic areas of the United States, and were enrolled through a virtual design. To assign participants to cohorts, the prospective study relied on clinical history that participants themselves reported in a screening survey and a study questionnaire. ImmuneRACE Cohort 3 recovered participants were defined by two consecutive negative NP/OP PCR tests, healthcare professional clearance, or symptom resolution. Mobile phlebotomists in the prospective study collected whole blood, serum and a nasopharyngeal or oropharyngeal swab from every participant. Over a roughly 2-month period, participants in the prospective study had the option of providing additional blood draws and questionnaires. Blood samples from the prospective study were shipped frozen or at room temperature prior to DNA extraction. What the work shows at the level of the full study, not this receptor alone: The amount of clinical and demographic metadata varied by source and participant and was provided uncurated.

This sequence uses TRBV4-3 and TRBJ1-2, and TRBD1 matches 7 of the central bases. Sample: PBMCs or T cells enriched from blood (not recorded which). The TCR originated in a woman younger than 35 who had recovered from COVID-19. The CDR3: CASSQQGGDYGYTF. Here is the DNA: TGCGCCAGCAGCCAACAGGGGGGAGACTATGGCTACACCTTC.